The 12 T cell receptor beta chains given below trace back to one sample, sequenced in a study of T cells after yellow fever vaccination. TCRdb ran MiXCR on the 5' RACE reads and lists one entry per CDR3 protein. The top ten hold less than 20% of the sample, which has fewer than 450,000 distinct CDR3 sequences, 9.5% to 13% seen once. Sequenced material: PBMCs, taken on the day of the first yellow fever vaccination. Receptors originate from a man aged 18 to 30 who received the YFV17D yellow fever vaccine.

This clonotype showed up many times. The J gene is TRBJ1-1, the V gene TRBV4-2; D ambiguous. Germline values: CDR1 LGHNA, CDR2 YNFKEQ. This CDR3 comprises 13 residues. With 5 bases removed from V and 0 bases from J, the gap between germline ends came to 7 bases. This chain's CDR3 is CASSEHMNTEAFF. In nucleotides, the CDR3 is TGTGCCAGCAGCGAACATATGAACACTGAAGCTTTCTTT.

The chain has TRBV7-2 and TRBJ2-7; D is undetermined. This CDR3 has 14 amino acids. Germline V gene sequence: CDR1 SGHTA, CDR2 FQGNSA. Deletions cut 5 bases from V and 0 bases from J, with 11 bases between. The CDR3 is CASSASGSSYEQYF. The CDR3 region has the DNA TGTGCCAGCAGCGCATCAGGCTCCTCCTACGAGCAGTACTTC.

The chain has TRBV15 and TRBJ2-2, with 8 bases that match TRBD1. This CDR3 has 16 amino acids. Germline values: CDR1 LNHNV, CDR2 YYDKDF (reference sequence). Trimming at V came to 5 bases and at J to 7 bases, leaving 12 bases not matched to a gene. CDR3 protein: CATSPWVTGVSGELFF. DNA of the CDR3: TGTGCCACCAGCCCCTGGGTGACAGGGGTTAGCGGGGAGCTGTTTTTT.

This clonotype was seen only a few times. CDR3 DNA: TGCAGTGCCCAGACAGGGGGCGTGTATAGCACTGAAGCTTTCTTT. It translates to CSAQTGGVYSTEAFF. The genes are TRBV20-1 and TRBJ1-1; TRBD1 matches at 10 bases. Trimming cost V 6 bases and J 4 bases; bases outside gene matches: 11. The CDR3 totals 15 residues. The germline gives CDR1 DFQATT, CDR2 SNEGSKA (reference sequence).

In DNA form, the CDR3 reads TGTGCCATCAGTGGGGACGACAGGGGAGGAGTGGATGGCTACACCTTC. It yields the protein CAISGDDRGGVDGYTF. This sequence joins TRBV10-3 and TRBJ1-2, with 8 nucleotides matching TRBD1. V lost 4 bases to trimming and J lost 6 bases; unmatched junction nucleotides: 13. CDR3 length: 16 residues. CDR1 and CDR2 from the germline V gene are ENHRY and SYGVKD.

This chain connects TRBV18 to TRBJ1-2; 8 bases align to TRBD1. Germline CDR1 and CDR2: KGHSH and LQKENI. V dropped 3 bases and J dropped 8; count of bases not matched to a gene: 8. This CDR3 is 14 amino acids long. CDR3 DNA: TGTGCCAGCTCACCTAATGGACAGGGTGGAGGCTACACCTTC. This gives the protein CASSPNGQGGGYTF.

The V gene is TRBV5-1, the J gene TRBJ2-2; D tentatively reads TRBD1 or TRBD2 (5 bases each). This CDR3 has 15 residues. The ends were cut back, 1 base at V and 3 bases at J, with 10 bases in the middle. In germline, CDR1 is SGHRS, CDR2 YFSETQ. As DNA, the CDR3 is TGCGCCAGCAGCTTGCGGGACCCAGACACCGGGGAGCTGTTTTTT. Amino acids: CASSLRDPDTGELFF.

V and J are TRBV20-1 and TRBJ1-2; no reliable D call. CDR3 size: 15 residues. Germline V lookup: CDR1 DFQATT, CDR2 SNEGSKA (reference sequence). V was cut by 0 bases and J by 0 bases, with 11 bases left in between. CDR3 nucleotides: TGCAGTGCTAGAGATCAAGAAAACTCTAACTATGGCTACACCTTC. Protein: CSARDQENSNYGYTF.

This CDR3 reads CASSRPLAAEDTQYF. DNA of the CDR3: TGTGCCAGCAGCCGCCCCCTCGCTGCAGAAGATACGCAGTATTTT. This chain joins TRBV7-3 and TRBJ2-3; no definite D call. Germline V gene data show CDR1 as SGHTA and CDR2 as FQGTGA. The CDR3 extends over 15 amino acids. With 5 bases removed from V and 5 bases from J, the gap between germline ends came to 17 bases.

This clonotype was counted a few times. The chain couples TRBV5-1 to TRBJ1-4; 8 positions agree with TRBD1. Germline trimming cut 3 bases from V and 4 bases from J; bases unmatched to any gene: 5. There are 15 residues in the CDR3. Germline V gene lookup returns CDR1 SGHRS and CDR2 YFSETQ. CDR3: CASSWGTGFNEKLFF. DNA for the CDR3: TGCGCCAGCAGCTGGGGGACAGGCTTTAATGAAAAACTGTTTTTT.

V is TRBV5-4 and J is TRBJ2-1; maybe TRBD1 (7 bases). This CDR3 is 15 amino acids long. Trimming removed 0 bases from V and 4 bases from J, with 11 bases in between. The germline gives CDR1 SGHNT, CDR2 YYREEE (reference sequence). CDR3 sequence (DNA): TGTGCCAGCAGCTTGGGCAGGGGGGAGTACAATGAGCAGTTCTTC. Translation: CASSLGRGEYNEQFF.

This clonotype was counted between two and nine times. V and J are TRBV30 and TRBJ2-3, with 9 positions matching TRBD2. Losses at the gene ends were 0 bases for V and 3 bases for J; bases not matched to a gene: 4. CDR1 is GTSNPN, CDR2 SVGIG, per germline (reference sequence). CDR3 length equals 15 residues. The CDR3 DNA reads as TGTGCCTGGAGTGTAACTAGCGGGCCAACAGATACGCAGTATTTT. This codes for CAWSVTSGPTDTQYF.